This T cell receptor (beta chain) emerged from a study of memory CD4+ T cells and cytomegalovirus serostatus. Repertoires were generated with immunoSEQ multiplex PCR, while TCRdb's copy carries only in-frame clones and drops some. Found here are over 45,000 clones, 82% of them singletons; the top ten hold under 0.5%. Germline V gene data show CDR1 as SQVTM and CDR2 as ANQGSEA. V lost 6 bases and J 6 bases, leaving 16 bases between the germline ends. The CDR3 has 13 amino acids. The sort gate was single viable CD3+CD4+CD8-CD45RO+ cells for memory CD4+ T cells. After thawing, CD4+ T cells were positively selected.

This receptor was obtained from an adult in good health and CMV-seronegative. Some clones in this sample may be carry-over from other donors' samples. The specimen sequenced was memory CD4+ T cells from blood. This chain links TRBV29-1 with TRBJ2-3; D might be TRBD1 (5 bases). CDR3 DNA: TGCAGCGTCACACAGGACGTCTACGATACGCAGTATTTT. Amino acids: CSVTQDVYDTQYF.